A single sample gave rise to the 31 T cell receptor beta chains below, sequenced in a study of cytomegalovirus exposure and HLA in healthy donors. The study ran its PCR with 60 Vbeta and 13 Jbeta primers. Method: immunoSEQ multiplex PCR; TCRdb's copy keeps in-frame clones and lacks some. This table has approximately 40,000 clones, 75% to 85% appearing once. Sequenced: PBMCs. Receptors originate from a woman aged 40 to 49 in good health and CMV-seronegative.

This chain joins TRBV28 and TRBJ1-2; D unresolved. The length of the CDR3 is 14 residues. Germline loops: CDR1 MDHEN, CDR2 SYDVKM. Trimming removed 2 bases from V and 2 bases from J, with 9 bases in between. CDR3 in DNA: TGTGCCAGCAGTTTAGGGCTACGGAACTATGGCTACACCTTC. Translating gives CASSLGLRNYGYTF.

The chain employs TRBV7-8 and TRBJ1-2; D uncertain. Germline values: CDR1 SGHVS, CDR2 FQNEAQ. The CDR3 runs to 13 residues. With 1 base removed from V and 8 bases from J, the gap between germline ends came to 11 bases. CDR3 bases: TGTGCCAGCAGCTTAGATGAAATGAGGGGCTACACCTTC. This codes for CASSLDEMRGYTF.

This chain joins TRBV7-9 and TRBJ1-2; D unresolved. This CDR3 region has 13 residues. In germline, CDR1 is SEHNR, CDR2 FQNEAQ (reference sequence). V lost 4 bases and J lost 2, with 8 bases in between. This CDR3 is CASSSFLNYGYTF. As DNA, the CDR3 is TGTGCCAGCAGCTCCTTCCTAAACTATGGCTACACCTTC. The whole variable domain, remainder taken from reference TRBV7-9 and TRBJ1-2, is DTGVSQNPRHKITKRGQNVTFRCDPISEHNRLYWYRQTLGQGPEFLTYFQNEAQLEKSRLLSDRFSAERPKGSFSTLEIQRTEQGDSAMYLCASSSFLNYGYTFGSGTRLTVV.

The rearrangement uses TRBV7-9 and TRBJ2-1; 8 bases agree with TRBD2. CDR1 and CDR2 from the germline V gene are SEHNR and FQNEAQ (reference sequence). The V segment lost 0 bases and the J segment 5 bases; nucleotides outside the gene matches: 3. This CDR3 has 15 amino acids. CDR3: CASSLALAENNEQFF. In nucleotides, the CDR3 is TGTGCCAGCAGCTTAGCACTAGCGGAGAACAATGAGCAGTTCTTC.

The chain employs TRBV5-6 and TRBJ2-1, with 12 nucleotides matching TRBD2. Per the germline V gene, CDR1 is SGHDT and CDR2 is YYEEEE. The junction had 7 bases not matched to a gene; V was cut back by 9 bases and J by 0 bases. This CDR3 has 16 residues. The CDR3 loop is CATTSGGPSSYNEQFF. CDR3 bases: TGTGCCACGACTAGCGGGGGACCGAGCTCCTACAATGAGCAGTTCTTC.

The genes are TRBV4-2 and TRBJ1-1; 9 bases agree with TRBD1. In germline, CDR1 is LGHNA, CDR2 YNFKEQ. The CDR3 runs to 14 residues. V shed 2 bases and J 4 bases; nucleotides not matched to a gene: 2. CDR3 nucleotide sequence: TGTGCCAGCAGCCAAACACAGGGGGCCACTGAAGCTTTCTTT. It translates to CASSQTQGATEAFF.

V gene TRBV5-1 combines with J gene TRBJ2-1, with D possibly being TRBD2 (5 bases). Trimming took 3 bases from V and 0 from J, leaving 10 bases between them. CDR3 length equals 15 residues. Per the germline V gene, CDR1 is SGHRS and CDR2 is YFSETQ. For the CDR3, the DNA is TGCGCCAGCAGCTGGACGACTACCTCCTACAATGAGCAGTTCTTC. This codes for CASSWTTTSYNEQFF.

This clone was seen a single time. The chain combines TRBV19 with TRBJ2-5; weak D call: TRBD1 (6 bases). This CDR3 comprises 13 residues. The V gene's germline CDR1 is LNHDA and CDR2 SQIVND (reference sequence). Trimming removed 5 bases from V and 8 bases from J, with 15 bases in between. For the CDR3, the DNA is TGTGCCAGTAGTCTAAGGGACATCGACACCCAGTACTTC. Translating gives CASSLRDIDTQYF. Full variable domain (missing parts from reference TRBV19 and TRBJ2-5): DGGITQSPKYLFRKEGQNVTLSCEQNLNHDAMYWYRQDPGQGLRLIYYSQIVNDFQKGDIAEGYSVSREKKESFPLTVTSAQKNPTAFYLCASSLRDIDTQYFGPGTRLLVL.

The chain joins TRBV7-9 to TRBJ2-1; 10 bases align to TRBD2. V shed 5 bases, J shed 5 bases, and the junction held 6 bases outside the gene matches. This CDR3 spans 15 amino acids. Germline V gene lookup returns CDR1 SEHNR and CDR2 FQNEAQ (reference sequence). The DNA for the CDR3 is TGTGCCAGCAGCCGAGAACTAGCGGGAAACAATGAGCAGTTCTTC. As protein: CASSRELAGNNEQFF.

This clone came up a few times. The chain joins TRBV6-6 to TRBJ2-3; D ambiguous. Trimming took 2 bases from V and 8 from J, leaving 8 bases between them. This CDR3 region has 12 residues. In germline, CDR1 is MNHNY, CDR2 SVGAGI (reference sequence). The CDR3 DNA sequence: TGTGCCAGCAGTTACGCCGGGTTTACGCAGTATTTT. It translates to CASSYAGFTQYF.

The DNA for the CDR3 is TGTGCCAGTAGCACAGGCTACAGACAGCCCCAGCATTTT. As protein: CASSTGYRQPQHF. The V and J genes are TRBV19 and TRBJ1-5; maybe TRBD1 (5 bases). This CDR3 spans 13 amino acids. Looked up from germline, CDR1 is LNHDA and CDR2 is SQIVND (reference sequence). V was pared by 6 bases and J by 7 bases, with 13 bases between.

The V call is TRBV29-1, the J call TRBJ1-2; 8 bases fit TRBD1. The CDR3 consists of 11 residues. Germline V gene data show CDR1 as SQVTM and CDR2 as ANQGSEA. J was trimmed by 7 bases and V by 7 bases; bases with no gene match: 5. Here the CDR3 reads CSAHRGGGYTF. For the CDR3, the DNA is TGCAGCGCCCACAGGGGGGGTGGCTACACCTTC. The whole variable domain, remainder taken from reference TRBV29-1 and TRBJ1-2, is SAVISQKPSRDICQRGTSLTIQCQVDSQVTMMFWYRQQPGQSLTLIATANQGSEATYESGFVIDKFPISRPNLTFSTLTVSNMSPEDSSIYLCSAHRGGGYTFGSGTRLTVV.

The rearrangement joins TRBV9 to TRBJ1-1, with 8 bases aligning to TRBD1. In germline, CDR1 is SGDLS, CDR2 YYNGEE. With 3 bases clipped from V and 4 bases from J, the junction kept 5 bases outside the gene matches. The CDR3 has 14 amino acids. CDR3 loop: CASSATGTGTEAFF. The CDR3 region has the DNA TGTGCCAGCAGCGCAACCGGGACAGGCACTGAAGCTTTCTTT.

The chain joins TRBV6-5 to TRBJ2-1; tentative D call: TRBD1 (6 bases). The V and J ends lost 0 bases and 8 bases respectively, with 11 bases between them. CDR1 and CDR2 from the germline V gene are MNHEY and SVGAGI. This CDR3 is built from 14 residues. CDR3 coding DNA: TGTGCCAGCAGTTACTCAGGACAGTACCATGAGCAGTTCTTC. Translation: CASSYSGQYHEQFF.

This clone was detected only once. The rearrangement links TRBV25-1 to TRBJ2-5, with D possibly matching TRBD1 (6 bases). The CDR3 sequence is 12 residues long. Germline assignment: CDR1 MGHDK and CDR2 SYGVNS. Trimming removed 8 bases at V and 0 bases at J, with 7 bases between. The CDR3 DNA follows: TGTGCCAGCCGGACAGACCAAGAGACCCAGTACTTC. It codes for CASRTDQETQYF.

The chain uses TRBV9 and TRBJ1-3; D is uncertain. The germline V gene encodes CDR1 SGDLS and CDR2 YYNGEE. The length of the CDR3 is 14 residues. The V end was cut by 0 bases, the J end by 1 base, with 5 bases between. The CDR3 nucleotides are TGTGCCAGCAGCGTAGAAGCATCTGGAAACACCATATATTTT. Protein sequence: CASSVEASGNTIYF.

This chain connects TRBV11-2 to TRBJ1-2; weak D call: TRBD1 (6 bases). The germline V and J ends were trimmed by 0 bases and 4 bases, with 12 bases remaining between them. Germline V CDR1 and CDR2: SGHAT, FQNNGV. The CDR3 contains 15 residues. DNA for the CDR3: TGTGCCAGCAGCTTAGATGCGGGGGGCGGCTATGGCTACACCTTC. Residues: CASSLDAGGGYGYTF.

The chain uses TRBV2 and TRBJ1-5; D is uncertain. Germline V lookup: CDR1 SNHLY, CDR2 FYNNEI. This CDR3 spans 14 amino acids. The V end was cut by 4 bases, the J end by 6 bases, with 13 bases between. Here the CDR3 DNA reads TGTGCCAGCAGTGTCACGCCCCCCGGTCAGCCCCAGCATTTT. Encoded protein: CASSVTPPGQPQHF.

This clone was counted between two and nine times. This rearrangement joins TRBV7-9 to TRBJ1-4; 9 nucleotides align to TRBD1. J gave up 8 bases and V 6 bases, and 7 bases lay outside the gene matches. Germline V gene lookup returns CDR1 SEHNR and CDR2 FQNEAQ (reference sequence). This CDR3 has 14 amino acids. The DNA for the CDR3 is TGTGCCAGCAGTTTACAGGGGGCCCGGGAAAAACTGTTTTTT. Translation: CASSLQGAREKLFF.

The rearrangement links TRBV10-2 to TRBJ2-7; 9 bases fit TRBD2. There are 15 residues in the CDR3. Germline values: CDR1 WSHSY, CDR2 SAAADI. In DNA, the CDR3 is TGCGCCAGCAGTGTGGCGGGGGGGCCGTCCTCCGAGCAGTACGTC. The encoded protein is CASSVAGGPSSEQYV.

The chain joins TRBV9 to TRBJ1-2; D uncertain. V lost 4 bases, J lost 5 bases, and 21 bases lay in between. CDR1 SGDLS and CDR2 YYNGEE come from the germline V gene. The CDR3 is 16 residues long. The CDR3 nucleotides read TGTGCCAGCAGCCCGAGGCCCAGCTCAGTGGAGTATGGCTACACCTTC. Amino acids: CASSPRPSSVEYGYTF. Supplemented by reference TRBV9 and TRBJ1-2, the full variable domain reads DSGVTQTPKHLITATGQRVTLRCSPRSGDLSVYWYQQSLDQGLQFLIQYYNGEERAKGNILERFSAQQFPDLHSELNLSSLELGDSALYFCASSPRPSSVEYGYTFGSGTRLTVV.

The V call is TRBV7-9, the J call TRBJ2-5; 8 bases align to TRBD1. Germline V lookup: CDR1 SEHNR, CDR2 FQNEAQ (reference sequence). This CDR3 is 14 amino acids long. V lost 0 bases and J lost 5; bases outside the gene matches: 2. CDR3: CASSLATGAETQYF. The DNA of the CDR3 is TGTGCCAGCAGCTTAGCGACAGGGGCGGAGACCCAGTACTTC.

The rearrangement links TRBV5-1 to TRBJ1-1; D is unresolved. The germline V gene encodes CDR1 SGHRS and CDR2 YFSETQ. Trimming removed 0 bases from V and 1 base from J, with 19 bases in between. This CDR3 has 18 residues. Here the CDR3 reads CASSLAPSLQKRNTEAFF. CDR3 DNA sequence: TGCGCCAGCAGCTTGGCCCCATCTTTACAGAAAAGGAACACTGAAGCTTTCTTT.

The chain recombines TRBV2 with TRBJ1-5, with D possibly matching TRBD1 (6 bases). The V end was cut by 3 bases, the J end by 5 bases, with 8 bases between. Germline lookup yields CDR1 SNHLY and CDR2 FYNNEI. The CDR3 runs 13 residues. As DNA, the CDR3 is TGTGCCAGCAGTGAGGGGACATATCAGCCCCAGCATTTT. Residues: CASSEGTYQPQHF. Supplemented by reference TRBV2 and TRBJ1-5, the full variable domain reads EPEVTQTPSHQVTQMGQEVILRCVPISNHLYFYWYRQILGQKVEFLVSFYNNEISEKSEIFDDQFSVERPDGSNFTLKIRSTKLEDSAMYFCASSEGTYQPQHFGDGTRLSIL.

The V gene is TRBV28, the J gene TRBJ1-5; tentative D call: TRBD1 (6 bases). Deletions cut 3 bases from V and 4 bases from J, with 16 bases between. Germline V CDR1 and CDR2: MDHEN, SYDVKM. This CDR3 is built from 16 residues. The CDR3 loop reads CASSLVGAGENQPQHF. The CDR3 coding sequence is TGTGCCAGCAGTTTGGTGGGGGCAGGGGAGAATCAGCCCCAGCATTTT.

This clone was counted only a few times. J is TRBJ2-6 and V is TRBV5-4; TRBD1 might be the D (5 bases). V shed 0 bases and J shed 0 bases, with 7 bases lying between them. The CDR3 contains 16 residues. CDR1 SGHNT and CDR2 YYREEE come from the germline V gene (reference sequence). The CDR3 spells CASSLDRPSGANVLTF. The CDR3 DNA reads TGTGCCAGCAGCTTGGACAGGCCCTCTGGGGCCAACGTCCTGACTTTC.

The V gene is TRBV5-1, the J gene TRBJ1-4; tentatively, D is TRBD1 (5 bases). Trimming left V 2 bases short and J 5 bases short, with 16 bases between. The CDR3 length is 16 residues. The germline gives CDR1 SGHRS, CDR2 YFSETQ. CDR3 in amino acids: CASSLTPQEGNEKLFF. The CDR3 DNA sequence: TGCGCCAGCAGCTTAACCCCACAGGAGGGGAATGAAAAACTGTTTTTT.

The chain is built from TRBV7-2 and TRBJ1-5; D call uncertain. The CDR3 length is 13 residues. From germline, CDR1 is SGHTA and CDR2 FQGNSA. The V and J ends lost 3 bases and 5 bases respectively, with 8 bases between them. This CDR3 is CASSLSRDQPQHF. CDR3 DNA sequence: TGTGCCAGCAGCTTGAGTCGGGATCAGCCCCAGCATTTT.

The chain couples TRBV4-1 to TRBJ2-7, with 8 bases matching TRBD1. J lost 3 bases, V lost 3 bases, and 1 base had no gene match. There are 13 residues in the CDR3. The germline V gene encodes CDR1 MGHRA and CDR2 YSYEKL. The CDR3 DNA is TGCGCCAGCAGCCACGACAGGGGCTACGAGCAGTACGTC. This translates into CASSHDRGYEQYV.

The rearrangement joins TRBV7-2 to TRBJ2-7; perhaps TRBD1 as D (6 bases). The CDR3 spans 17 residues. Deletions cut 6 bases from V and 2 bases from J, with 23 bases between. Germline lookup yields CDR1 SGHTA and CDR2 FQGNSA. CDR3 amino acids: CASSLGSQLQGTYEQYF. CDR3 in DNA: TGTGCCAGCAGTCTAGGTTCCCAACTACAGGGTACCTACGAGCAGTACTTC.

This chain connects TRBV7-9 to TRBJ1-1; a possible D gene is TRBD1 (6 bases). With 5 bases removed from V and 11 bases from J, the gap between germline ends came to 12 bases. Per germline, CDR1 SEHNR and CDR2 FQNEAQ (reference sequence). The CDR3 is 11 amino acids. CDR3 nucleotides: TGTGCCAGCAGCCAGACAGGCCGGGCTTTCTTT. This codes for CASSQTGRAFF.